A selection of T cell receptor beta chains follows, all from one sample in a study of blood T cell repertoires in COVID-19. TCRdb's table, derived via immunoSEQ multiplex PCR, lists solely in-frame clones and lacks some. Of 400,000 or so clones in the sample, about nine tenths were seen once. The sequenced material came from PBMCs or T cells enriched from blood (not recorded which). Source of these receptors: a man younger than 30 who had recovered from COVID-19. The CDR3 runs from the conserved cysteine through the conserved F or W. A D gene is named only where the DNA matches it firmly. Where a row states a size, it is once, few, many or the class of an expanded clone; other rows omit it.

d_call clone_size j_call v_call cdr3_nt cdr3_aa
TRBD1 - TRBJ1-2 TRBV19 TGTGCCAGTAGTGCGGACAGGGATGTGTATGGCTACACCTTC CASSADRDVYGYTF
TRBD1 - TRBJ1-6 TRBV4-1 TGCGCCAGCCGACAGGGCTCGGGACCCCTCCACTTT CASRQGSGPLHF
TRBD1 - TRBJ1-2 TRBV29-1 TGCAGCGGCTCCCTCTCGGGACAGGGGGCAAATGGCTACACCTTC CSGSLSGQGANGYTF
- - TRBJ1-4 TRBV7-9 TGTGCCAGCAGCTTAGCCGGGGGGTCTAATGAAAAACTGTTTTTT CASSLAGGSNEKLFF
- - TRBJ2-1 TRBV9 TGTGCCAGCAGCGTAGGACAGTTCTCCTACAATGAGCAGTTCTTC CASSVGQFSYNEQFF
- - TRBJ2-7 TRBV18 TGTGCCAGCTCACCGGAACGAGGGACTGGGGAGTACTTC CASSPERGTGEYF
- - TRBJ2-3 TRBV29-1 TGCAGCGTTCGAGCGGTCCCTAGCACAGATACGCAGTATTTT CSVRAVPSTDTQYF
- - TRBJ2-5 TRBV5-1 TGCGCCAGCAGCCCGAGCTACGGAGAGACCCAGTACTTC CASSPSYGETQYF
TRBD1 - TRBJ1-5 TRBV11-2 TGTGCCAGCAGCTCAGTACAGGGGAGCAATCAGCCCCAGCATTTT CASSSVQGSNQPQHF
TRBD1 once TRBJ1-4 TRBV7-9 TGTGCCAGCAGCAAGGGGGCGCAGGATGAAAAACTGTTTTTT CASSKGAQDEKLFF
TRBD2 - TRBJ2-7 TRBV10-1 TGCGCCAGCAGTGCCGAGGGCGGGAGTCCCCCCTACGAGCAGTACTTC CASSAEGGSPPYEQYF
- - TRBJ1-1 TRBV3-1/TRBV3-2 TGTGCCAGCAGCCAAGATCACGGGAACACTGAAGCTTTCTTT CASSQDHGNTEAFF
TRBD1 - TRBJ1-4 TRBV5-6 TGTGCCAGCAGCTCCGGACAGGGGGTCGGAGAAAAACTGTTTTTT CASSSGQGVGEKLFF
TRBD1 - TRBJ1-1 TRBV10-3 TGTGCCACCGAGGGGACAGAGAACACTGAAGCTTTCTTT CATEGTENTEAFF
- many TRBJ1-2 TRBV12-3/TRBV12-4 TGTGCCAGCAGTTTATCGAGAAACTATGGCTACACCTTC CASSLSRNYGYTF
- once TRBJ1-1 TRBV28 TGTGCCAGCAGTTTACGCAGGGGCACTGAAGCTTTCTTT CASSLRRGTEAFF
- once TRBJ1-5 TRBV6-1 TGTGCCAGCAGTGAATTCAACAATCAGCCCCAGCATTTT CASSEFNNQPQHF
TRBD1 - TRBJ1-2 TRBV14 TGTGCCAGCAGCCAAACCCGGGACAGGGATGAAGGCTACACCTTC CASSQTRDRDEGYTF
TRBD2 once TRBJ2-1 TRBV5-1 TGCGCCAGCAGCTTAGCGGGAGAGGTTTACAATGAGCAGTTCTTC CASSLAGEVYNEQFF
- - TRBJ2-2 TRBV6-1 TGTGCCAGCAGTGATGTTCGGGTCACGAACACCGGGGAGCTGTTTTTT CASSDVRVTNTGELFF
TRBD1 - TRBJ2-2 TRBV10-1 TGCGCCAGCAGTGCAGACAGGGGGACCGGGGAGCTGTTTTTT CASSADRGTGELFF
TRBD1 - TRBJ2-1 TRBV7-9 TGTGCCAGCAGCGCACCGGGACAGGGCTATGAGCAGTTCTTC CASSAPGQGYEQFF
TRBD1 - TRBJ1-3 TRBV9 TGTGCCAGCAGCCTAGGGACAGAGGTGAACACCATATATTTT CASSLGTEVNTIYF
TRBD2 - TRBJ2-7 TRBV5-1 TGCGCCAGCAGCTTAGATCTAGCGGGGGGGTCCTACGAGCAGTACTTC CASSLDLAGGSYEQYF
- - TRBJ2-2 TRBV7-9 TGTGCCAGCATAGCCTCTGGGGAGCTGTTTTTT CASIASGELFF
TRBD1 - TRBJ1-2 TRBV28 TGTGCCAGCAGCCGGGGACAGGGGGCGTATAACTATGGCTACACCTTC CASSRGQGAYNYGYTF
TRBD1 - TRBJ1-4 TRBV25-1 TGTGCCAGCAGCCAAGGGACAGCAACTAATGAAAAACTGTTTTTT CASSQGTATNEKLFF
TRBD1 - TRBJ1-2 TRBV27 TGTGCCAGCAGCCACGGGACAGCCAGGGGCTACACCTTC CASSHGTARGYTF
- many TRBJ1-2 TRBV6-5 TGTGCCAGCAGAGAGACAGTTAACTATGGCTACACCTTC CASRETVNYGYTF